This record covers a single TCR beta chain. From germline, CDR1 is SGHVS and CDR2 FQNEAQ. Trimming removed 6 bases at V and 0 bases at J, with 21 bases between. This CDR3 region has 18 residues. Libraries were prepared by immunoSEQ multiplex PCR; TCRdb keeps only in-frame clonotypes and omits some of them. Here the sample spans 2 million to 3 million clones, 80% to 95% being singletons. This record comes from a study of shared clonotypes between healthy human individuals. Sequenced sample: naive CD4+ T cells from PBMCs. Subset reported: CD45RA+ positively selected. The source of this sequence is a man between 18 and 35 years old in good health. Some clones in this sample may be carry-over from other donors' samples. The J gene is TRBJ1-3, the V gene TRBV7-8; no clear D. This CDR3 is CASSPAKSGAGSGNTIYF. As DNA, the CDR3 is TGTGCCAGCAGTCCCGCAAAGTCTGGAGCTGGCTCTGGAAACACCATATATTTT.